The rows below give T cell receptor beta chains drawn from one sample of a study of blood T cell repertoires in COVID-19. TCRdb's copy holds only in-frame clones and misses some; the assay was immunoSEQ multiplex PCR. Of around 300,000 clones listed, 85% to 90% are singletons. Sequences were obtained from PBMCs or T cells enriched from blood (not recorded which). The receptor source for this set is a woman under 30 who had recovered from COVID-19. The CDR3 runs from the conserved cysteine through the conserved F or W.

j_call | v_call | cdr3_length | cdr3_aa
TRBJ1-2 | TRBV5-1 | 16 | CASSMQTGAGNYGYTF
TRBJ1-6 | TRBV29-1 | 14 | CSVAPGGDNSPLHF
TRBJ2-7 | TRBV2 | 15 | CASSPTPGLAYEQYF
TRBJ2-7 | TRBV10-3 | 16 | CAIGEGIGQGPYEQYF
TRBJ2-7 | TRBV5-1 | 16 | CASSSTSGGFSYEQYF
TRBJ1-3 | TRBV6-4 | 12 | CASTRGGYTIYF
TRBJ2-7 | TRBV4-1 | 14 | CASSQRQGLHEQYF
TRBJ1-5 | TRBV6-1 | 14 | CASSEERTSQPQHF
TRBJ2-2 | TRBV6-2/TRBV6-3 | 13 | CASSYASPGELFF
TRBJ1-4 | TRBV15 | 18 | CATSPQRDRLATNEKLFF
TRBJ2-7 | TRBV6-5 | 16 | CASSYGQGIATYEQYF
TRBJ2-7 | TRBV28 | 18 | CASSIRGQGKNGAYEQYF
TRBJ2-2 | TRBV28 | 15 | CASSFSGGITGELFF
TRBJ1-2 | TRBV6-5 | 15 | CASSGGPIEYYGYTF
TRBJ2-5 | TRBV5-1 | 14 | CASSWGGLQETQYF
TRBJ1-1 | TRBV6-1 | 17 | CASSEALGGAADTEAFF
TRBJ1-1 | TRBV6-5 | 15 | CASSYTGTGVTEAFF
TRBJ2-7 | TRBV4-2 | 13 | CASGAGGPYEQYF
TRBJ1-2 | TRBV4-1 | 15 | CASSQAGRKGYGYTF
TRBJ1-3 | TRBV7-2 | 15 | CASSLVGASGNTIYF
TRBJ1-3 | TRBV6-5 | 15 | CASSRGLRDGNTIYF
TRBJ1-6 | TRBV7-8 | 15 | CASSWGAFMDSPLHF
TRBJ1-2 | TRBV11-2 | 15 | CASGTVSLDNYGYTF
TRBJ2-3 | TRBV18 | 15 | CASSPPSGSTDTQYF
TRBJ1-2 | TRBV11-1 | 14 | CASSSTGGWRGYTF
TRBJ1-2 | TRBV12-3/TRBV12-4 | 13 | CASVKGSGYGYTF
TRBJ1-4 | TRBV2 | 17 | CASSGTGEVATNEKLFF
TRBJ1-3 | TRBV6-1 | 14 | CASSDQAGRNTIYF
TRBJ2-5 | TRBV10-2 | 15 | CASSEFAGGQETQYF
TRBJ2-1 | TRBV5-1 | 17 | CASSLSRTSGQVNEQFF
TRBJ1-2 | TRBV28 | 15 | CASSETAQGGYGYTF
TRBJ2-6 | TRBV10-3 | 22 | CAISGLPGQGFTPRTGANVLTF
TRBJ2-5 | TRBV24-1 | 11 | CATGQKETQYF
TRBJ1-5 | TRBV12-2 | 17 | CASRNLQGVDSNQPQHF
TRBJ1-5 | TRBV6-5 | 14 | CASSRDRDLQPQHF
TRBJ1-6 | TRBV5-4 | 15 | CASSPGQGHNSPLHF
TRBJ2-1 | TRBV5-1 | 14 | CASSLGSRVNEQFF
TRBJ2-7 | TRBV5-1 | 14 | CASSLDSGSYEQYF
TRBJ2-1 | TRBV6-5 | 14 | CASRGTSGGNEQFF
TRBJ2-2 | TRBV5-1 | 16 | CASSAQGARRTGELFF
TRBJ1-3 | TRBV18 | 17 | CASSPSDRGGSGNTIYF
TRBJ1-4 | TRBV5-1 | 15 | CASSTQGSTNEKLFF
TRBJ2-4 | TRBV11-2 | 15 | CASSSEAWAKNIQYF
TRBJ1-5 | TRBV30 | 14 | CAWSIQGQSQPQHF
TRBJ1-6 | TRBV6-5 | 13 | CASLSDYNSPLHF
TRBJ2-2 | TRBV18 | 16 | CASSPPRHTNTGELFF
TRBJ1-2 | TRBV7-9 | 13 | CASSFHDRGGYTF
TRBJ2-2 | TRBV5-4 | 17 | CASSSPTGIANTGELFF
TRBJ1-5 | TRBV2 | 14 | CASSRDSFNQPQHF
TRBJ2-4 | TRBV3-1/TRBV3-2 | 13 | CASSQGTANIQYF
TRBJ1-1 | TRBV7-9 | 13 | CASSLEGNTEAFF
TRBJ1-2 | TRBV5-6 | 14 | CASSVLQASYGYTF
TRBJ1-6 | TRBV28 | 14 | CASSIPRQGPPLHF